This T cell receptor (beta chain) is drawn from a study of blood T cells in healthy people across ages. With respect to this clonotype: Compared with germline, one end of the junction differs, possibly owing to a read error.

PCR was performed a second time for roughly 6 to 12 cycles using a sample-barcoded 5' primer and a J-beta primer mix. TCRdb used MiXCR to reprocess the 5' RACE reads, holding one entry per CDR3 protein. Altogether over 700,000 distinct CDR3 sequences are present, approximately 53% being singletons, with the ten largest covering 40% to 50%. Germline V gene lookup returns CDR1 SGHVS and CDR2 FNYEAQ. CDR3 size: 14 residues. The chain is built from TRBV7-6 and TRBJ2-1; D tentatively fits TRBD1 or TRBD2 (5 bases each). The receptor's source is a man aged 80 or over in good health. The specimen was blood. CDR3 bases: TGTGCCAGCAGCCAACCCTACCGGGGCAATGAGCAGTTCTTT. This codes for CASSQPYRGNEQFF.